The 32 T cell receptor beta chains listed next were all sequenced from one sample in a study of T cells in Graves' hyperthyroidism and ophthalmopathy. Template material for amplifying TCR beta CDR3 regions consisted of RNA transcripts. The TCR CDR3 first-round RT-PCR relied on the HTBI primer set. Each CDR3 protein is one row after TCRdb ran MiXCR on the multiplex PCR reads. Among 45,000 to 55,000 distinct CDR3 sequences, 45% to 65% were seen once, and the ten largest hold 34%. The sample taken for sequencing was peripheral blood or thyroid tissue (not recorded which). The source of these receptors is a man between 18 and 29 years old with Graves' hyperthyroidism.

This clonotype was found many times. This chain links TRBV12-3 or TRBV12-4 with TRBJ2-7; D may be TRBD1 (6 bases). The CDR3 has 14 residues. V dropped 5 bases and J dropped 4 bases, with 15 bases sitting between them. The CDR3 coding sequence is TGTGCCAGCAGTGCTCCCGAAGGACAGTACGAGCAGTACTTC. Amino acid sequence: CASSAPEGQYEQYF.

The J gene is TRBJ1-1, the V gene TRBV9; possible D gene TRBD1, 5 bases. V was clipped by 4 bases and J by 3 bases, with 10 bases between them. The CDR3 spans 13 residues. From germline, CDR1 is SGDLS and CDR2 YYNGEE. The CDR3 region is CASSSRQYTEAFF. The DNA for the CDR3 is TGTGCCAGCAGCTCTCGACAGTACACTGAAGCTTTCTTT.

The rearrangement links TRBV7-2 to TRBJ2-5; 11 nucleotides line up with TRBD2. The CDR3 has 17 amino acids. V lost 3 bases to trimming and J lost 5 bases; unmatched junction nucleotides: 11. CDR1 is SGHTA, CDR2 FQGNSA, per germline. CDR3 amino acids: CASSLAGSGGALETQYF. In DNA form, the CDR3 reads TGTGCCAGCAGCTTGGCGGGTAGCGGGGGGGCCTTGGAGACCCAGTACTTC.

The sample holds one count of this clonotype. V is TRBV15 and J is TRBJ2-7; D is unresolved. V lost 3 bases and J 3 bases, leaving 12 bases between the germline ends. The CDR3 extends over 14 amino acids. Germline CDR1 and CDR2: LNHNV and YYDKDF (reference sequence). The CDR3 DNA sequence: TGTGCCACCAGCAGTCAAGCCGGTCTCTACGAGCAGTACTTC. It codes for CATSSQAGLYEQYF.

This sequence joins TRBV2 and TRBJ2-5, with 12 bases identical to TRBD2. CDR3 length equals 15 residues. The germline V gene has CDR1 SNHLY and CDR2 FYNNEI. The junction had 5 bases not matched to a gene; V was cut back by 4 bases and J by 5 bases. This CDR3 reads CASSVRTSGKETQYF. The CDR3 bases are TGTGCCAGCAGTGTGCGGACTAGCGGGAAGGAGACCCAGTACTTC.

The chain couples TRBV5-1 to TRBJ2-7; D is uncertain. Germline V gives CDR1 SGHRS, CDR2 YFSETQ. Trimming removed 4 bases at V and 2 bases at J, with 7 bases between. The CDR3 spans 12 residues. CDR3 bases: TGCGCCAGCAGCCTGGATGCCTACGAGCAGTACTTC. Translation: CASSLDAYEQYF.

This clonotype was recorded at least ten times. DNA of the CDR3: TGTGCCAGCAGCCAAGACAGGTCGACCAAACTGTTTTTT. Its translation is CASSQDRSTKLFF. The genes are TRBV5-5 and TRBJ1-4, with D perhaps TRBD1 (6 bases). Trimming took 4 bases from V and 11 from J, leaving 15 bases between them. Germline values: CDR1 SGHKS, CDR2 YYEKEE (reference sequence). The CDR3 is made up of 13 amino acids. The full variable domain, completed using reference TRBV5-5 and TRBJ1-4, is DAGVTQSPTHLIKTRGQQVTLRCSPISGHKSVSWYQQVLGQGPQFIFQYYEKEERGRGNFPDRFSARQFPNYSSELNVNALLLGDSALYLCASSQDRSTKLFFGSGTQLSVL.

Within the sample, this clonotype is medium-sized. The chain couples TRBV7-2 to TRBJ2-7, with D maybe TRBD2 (6 bases). V shed 3 bases and J shed 7 bases, with 22 bases lying between them. The germline V gene has CDR1 SGHTA and CDR2 FQGNSA. The CDR3 sequence is 16 residues long. CDR3 DNA: TGTGCCAGCAGCTTTACTATACTGGGAGGACCGGGGGAGCAGTACTTC. Protein product: CASSFTILGGPGEQYF.

Of note for this clonotype: The conserved phenylalanine or tryptophan normally closing the CDR3 is absent here, so this likely arose from a read error. The CDR3 protein is CSVPGTATTEAFL. DNA of the CDR3: TGCAGCGTACCCGGGACGGCGACGACTGAAGCTTTCCTT. This chain connects TRBV29-1 to TRBJ1-1; a possible D gene is TRBD1 (5 bases). Germline V gene lookup returns CDR1 SQVTM and CDR2 ANQGSEA. V lost 6 bases to trimming and J lost 5 bases, with 16 bases between them. The CDR3 extends over 13 amino acids.

Sample share makes this clonotype medium-sized. This chain joins TRBV29-1 and TRBJ2-5, with 11 nucleotides matching TRBD1. V lost 5 bases, J lost 5 bases, and 4 bases stayed unmatched. The germline CDR1 and CDR2 sequences are SQVTM and ANQGSEA. CDR3 size: 13 residues. CDR3 sequence: CSVTGTGGETQYF. CDR3 in DNA: TGCAGCGTTACAGGGACAGGGGGGGAGACCCAGTACTTC.

In its sample, this clonotype was seen many times. The rearrangement uses TRBV25-1 and TRBJ2-7; TRBD2 matches at 7 bases. After removal of 2 bases from V and 4 bases from J, the junction contained 8 bases not matched to a gene. Germline V gene sequence: CDR1 MGHDK, CDR2 SYGVNS. The CDR3 covers 15 residues. The CDR3, as DNA: TGTGCCAGCAGTGAAAGTACCTGGGGGGGTTACGAGCAGTACTTC. This translates into CASSESTWGGYEQYF.

This clonotype was picked up many times. V and J are TRBV7-3 and TRBJ2-5; D gene unclear. V shed 2 bases and J shed 3 bases, with 7 bases lying between them. The CDR3 loop spans 13 amino acids. Germline V gene sequence: CDR1 SGHTA, CDR2 FQGTGA. CDR3 coding DNA: TGTGCCAGCAGCTTACTACCCGAAGAGACCCAGTACTTC. Protein: CASSLLPEETQYF. Based on the CDR3 plus reference TRBV7-3 and TRBJ2-5, the full variable domain is GAGVSQTPSNKVTEKGKYVELRCDPISGHTALYWYRQSLGQGPEFLIYFQGTGAADDSGLPNDRFFAVRPEGSVSTLKIQRTERGDSAVYLCASSLLPEETQYFGPGTRLLVL.

This chain uses TRBV2 with TRBJ2-7; TRBD2 is a possible D gene (6 bases). This CDR3 has 16 residues. In germline, CDR1 is SNHLY, CDR2 FYNNEI. V lost 0 bases and J 2 bases, leaving 14 bases between the germline ends. CDR3 DNA sequence: TGTGCCAGCAGTGAAGCGGCCCTAGCGTATGCCTACGAGCAGTACTTC. Its protein product is CASSEAALAYAYEQYF.

This chain joins TRBV2 and TRBJ2-5, with 9 bases lining up with TRBD2. The CDR3 loop spans 14 amino acids. CDR1 is SNHLY and CDR2 is FYNNEI in the germline V gene. Trimming at V came to 4 bases and at J to 5 bases, leaving 5 bases not matched to a gene. CDR3 in amino acids: CASSVASGKETQYF. The CDR3 DNA is TGTGCCAGCAGTGTGGCTAGCGGGAAGGAGACCCAGTACTTC.

This clonotype has more than one count but fewer than ten. The chain employs TRBV12-3 or TRBV12-4 and TRBJ2-5, with a possible D match to TRBD2 (5 bases). Trimming stripped 3 bases from V and 2 bases from J, with 10 bases between. The CDR3 consists of 14 residues. The CDR3 DNA is TGTGCCAGCAGTTTGGCGGGTCGTCAAGAGACCCAGTACTTC. Translating gives CASSLAGRQETQYF.

The chain carries TRBV10-3 and TRBJ1-2, with 7 bases that match TRBD1. The CDR3 spans 13 residues. With V trimmed by 7 bases and J by 4 bases, 6 bases remained unmatched. Per germline, CDR1 ENHRY and CDR2 SYGVKD. For the CDR3, the DNA is TGTGCCATCAAGGGGGCAGGGTCCTATGGCTACACCTTC. It translates to CAIKGAGSYGYTF.

For this clonotype: The junction does not match germline at one end; this may be a read error. The rearrangement joins TRBV2 to TRBJ1-2; the D gene is possibly TRBD1 (6 bases). The germline V gene encodes CDR1 SNHLY and CDR2 FYNNEI. The CDR3 runs 15 residues. In nucleotides, the CDR3 is TGTGCTAGCAGTGAATGGGCAGAGGGGGACTATGGCTACACCTTC. Residues: CASSEWAEGDYGYTF.

This clonotype was seen many times. The V gene is TRBV29-1, the J gene TRBJ2-7; 9 bases are shared with TRBD1. Germline CDR1 and CDR2: SQVTM and ANQGSEA. The junction had 6 bases not matched to a gene; V was cut back by 7 bases and J by 8 bases. This CDR3 contains 11 residues. The CDR3 DNA is TGCAGCGCCACAGGGGGCTCGAAGCAGTACTTC. Its protein product is CSATGGSKQYF.

Of note for this clonotype: Its ends do not fully match the called genes, so a read error is possible. This chain links TRBV19 with TRBJ2-2, with TRBD2 matching 9 bases. CDR3 length: 15 residues. Germline V gene lookup returns CDR1 LNHDA and CDR2 SQIVND (reference sequence). CDR3 protein: CASSPSGAVTGELSF. The CDR3 coding sequence is TGTGCCAGTAGCCCTAGCGGGGCAGTCACCGGGGAGCTGTCCTTT.

V and J are TRBV30 and TRBJ1-5; TRBD1 is a possible D gene (6 bases). The ends were cut back, 3 bases at V and 3 bases at J, with 15 bases in the middle. CDR1 GTSNPN and CDR2 SVGIG come from the germline V gene (reference sequence). The CDR3 runs to 15 residues. CDR3 nucleotide sequence: TGTGCCTGGAGCCGAGGGGGAGGAGTCAATCAGCCCCAGCATTTT. This gives the protein CAWSRGGGVNQPQHF.

The chain uses TRBV25-1 and TRBJ1-1; the match to TRBD1 covers 8 bases. The CDR3 extends over 14 amino acids. Germline CDR1 reads MGHDK; CDR2 reads SYGVNS. V was pared by 8 bases and J by 1 base, with 6 bases of the junction left unmatched. The CDR3 region has the DNA TGTGCCAGCGTGGCAGGGGGCAGGAACACTGAAGCTTTCTTT. Its translation is CASVAGGRNTEAFF.

The chain has TRBV5-1 and TRBJ1-4, with 10 positions matching TRBD1. The CDR3 spans 14 residues. Germline CDR1 and CDR2: SGHRS and YFSETQ. Trimming cost V 4 bases and J 8 bases; bases outside gene matches: 5. In DNA, the CDR3 is TGCGCCAGCAGCCCCCGGGACAGGGGCGAAAAACTGTTTTTT. As protein: CASSPRDRGEKLFF.

This chain uses TRBV20-1 with TRBJ1-1; D gene ambiguous. Trimming took 0 bases from V and 1 from J, leaving 12 bases between them. The CDR3 length is 15 residues. Germline-derived CDR1 and CDR2 are DFQATT and SNEGSKA (reference sequence). The CDR3 loop is CSARDLGRRNTEAFF. The CDR3 DNA sequence: TGCAGTGCTAGAGATCTGGGCAGACGGAACACTGAAGCTTTCTTT.

In its sample, this clonotype was seen many times. The gene calls are TRBV4-3 and TRBJ2-6; 10 bases match TRBD2. Germline trimming cut 4 bases from V and 0 bases from J; bases unmatched to any gene: 6. The CDR3 runs to 18 residues. CDR1 is LGHNA, CDR2 YSLEER, per germline. Here the CDR3 reads CASSPTSGAYSGANVLTF. Here the CDR3 DNA reads TGCGCCAGCAGCCCCACTAGCGGGGCGTACTCTGGGGCCAACGTCCTGACTTTC.

This sequence joins TRBV20-1 and TRBJ1-1; TRBD1 agrees at 8 bases. Germline loops: CDR1 DFQATT, CDR2 SNEGSKA (reference sequence). V shed 6 bases, J shed 6 bases, and the junction held 6 bases outside the gene matches. CDR3 length: 12 amino acids. CDR3 DNA: TGCAGTGCCATGACAGGGGACGCTGAAGCTTTCTTT. The encoded protein is CSAMTGDAEAFF.

The rearrangement links TRBV25-1 to TRBJ2-5; D is possibly TRBD2 (5 bases). The CDR3 runs 13 residues. Germline V gives CDR1 MGHDK, CDR2 SYGVNS. Trimming stripped 8 bases from V and 5 bases from J, with 15 bases between. The CDR3 nucleotides are TGTGCCAGCGGGGTAGGAGGTTCCGAGACCCAGTACTTC. Its protein is CASGVGGSETQYF.

The chain couples TRBV10-1 to TRBJ1-6, with D maybe TRBD1 (5 bases). V gave up 2 bases and J gave up 5 bases, with 16 bases separating them. Germline V gives CDR1 WNHNN, CDR2 SYGVQD (reference sequence). The CDR3 sequence is 17 residues long. The CDR3, as DNA: TGCGCCAGCAGTGAGGGTGGGGGAGCTCGCCATAATTCACCCCTCCACTTT. It encodes CASSEGGGARHNSPLHF.

The V gene is TRBV7-9, the J gene TRBJ2-5; D is unresolved. V gave up 3 bases and J gave up 5 bases, with 13 bases separating them. Germline V gene data show CDR1 as SEHNR and CDR2 as FQNEAQ (reference sequence). The CDR3 contains 14 residues. CDR3 bases: TGTGCCAGCAGCTTTTCCCCGACCAGGGAGACCCAGTACTTC. It specifies CASSFSPTRETQYF.

The rearrangement links TRBV2 to TRBJ1-1, with D maybe TRBD1 (5 bases). The CDR3 has 12 residues. Germline V gene data show CDR1 as SNHLY and CDR2 as FYNNEI. V gave up 6 bases and J gave up 5 bases, with 10 bases separating them. The CDR3 loop reads CASRKDKTEAFF. The CDR3 region has the DNA TGTGCCAGCAGAAAGGACAAGACTGAAGCTTTCTTT. Filled out from reference TRBV2 and TRBJ1-1, the complete variable domain reads EPEVTQTPSHQVTQMGQEVILRCVPISNHLYFYWYRQILGQKVEFLVSFYNNEISEKSEIFDDQFSVERPDGSNFTLKIRSTKLEDSAMYFCASRKDKTEAFFGQGTRLTVV.

This clonotype was counted ten times or more. This chain connects TRBV19 to TRBJ2-2; 9 positions match TRBD1. This CDR3 region has 14 residues. Trimming cost V 6 bases and J 6 bases; bases outside gene matches: 5. Germline lookup yields CDR1 LNHDA and CDR2 SQIVND (reference sequence). In DNA form, the CDR3 reads TGTGCCAGTAGGACAGGGGGATTAGCCGGGGAGCTGTTTTTT. Translating it yields CASRTGGLAGELFF.

This clonotype was seen a single time. A much larger clone is a single base away; this may be a read error. This likely comes from a read error, as the CDR3 has no conserved phenylalanine or tryptophan at its end. The rearrangement joins TRBV6-5 to TRBJ2-7; TRBD1 matches at 8 bases. The CDR3 consists of 15 residues. Losses at the gene ends were 0 bases for V and 2 bases for J; bases not matched to a gene: 3. The germline gives CDR1 MNHEY, CDR2 SVGAGI. CDR3 in DNA: TGTGCCAGCAGTTACTCGGCAGGGGGCCCCTACGAGCAGTACTCC. It encodes CASSYSAGGPYEQYS.

A remark on this clonotype: One junction end does not reproduce the germline sequence, and a read error may be involved. The V gene is TRBV7-8, the J gene TRBJ1-1, with D unclear. The germline V gene has CDR1 SGHVS and CDR2 FQNEAQ. The CDR3 totals 13 residues. In DNA, the CDR3 is TGTGCCGGCAGCCAGAGCATGGGGACTGAAGCTTTCTTT. It encodes CAGSQSMGTEAFF.